The present T cell receptor (beta chain) was sequenced within a study of cytomegalovirus exposure and HLA in healthy donors. Study-wide results and caveats: Researchers reported in a later analysis that a missense DCLRE1C variant was tied to TCR beta V- and J-gene trimming.

This PCR relied on a set of 60 Vbeta primers and 13 Jbeta primers. The repertoire was sequenced with immunoSEQ multiplex PCR; TCRdb's copy has only in-frame clones and lacks some. Of about 160,000 clones detected, 75% to 85% appear once; the ten largest clones hold under 2%. With regard to this clone: The antigen is unknown.

The V end was cut by 6 bases, the J end by 5 bases, with 20 bases between. Per germline, CDR1 MNHNY and CDR2 SVGAGI (reference sequence). CDR3 length: 15 amino acids. The chain recombines TRBV6-6 with TRBJ2-7; TRBD2 is a possible D gene (5 bases). Sequencing input: PBMCs. This TCR was recovered from a young woman in good health and CMV-seronegative. DNA for the CDR3: TGTGCCAGCAGCTACCGTTCCGGGGTGAAGCACGAGCAGTACTTC. Amino acids: CASSYRSGVKHEQYF.